This is a list of T cell receptor beta chains from one sample in a study of early T cells in non-severe SARS-CoV-2 infection. TCRdb passed the 5' RACE reads through MiXCR, listing each CDR3 protein once. The profile shows 87,000 or so distinct CDR3 sequences, around 12% of them singletons. The specimen was whole blood. The receptors come from an adult who was a healthcare worker with PCR-confirmed SARS-CoV-2 infection or an uninfected control (not recorded which). Each CDR3 is given with its conserved first and last residue. Fields, in order: J gene, V gene, D gene, clone size, CDR3 protein, CDR3 DNA. A D gene is named only where the DNA matches it firmly. Clone size, where shown, is once, few, many, or a class for clones that have expanded.

TRBJ2-5 | TRBV7-7 | TRBD2 | few | CASSLVRLAGEETQYF | TGTGCTAGCAGCTTAGTTAGACTAGCGGGAGAAGAGACCCAGTACTTC
TRBJ1-3 | TRBV20-1 | . | . | CSARDSTRDGNTVYF | TGCAGTGCTAGAGATTCCACAAGAGACGGAAACACCGTATATTTT
TRBJ2-7 | TRBV11-2 | . | few | CASSLDHVSYEQYF | TGTGCCAGCAGCTTAGATCACGTCTCCTACGAGCAGTACTTC
TRBJ2-1 | TRBV20-1 | TRBD2 | few | CSARGSGSIRYNEQFF | TGCAGTGCTAGAGGGAGCGGGAGTATTCGCTACAATGAGCAGTTCTTC
TRBJ2-7 | TRBV12-3/TRBV12-4 | . | . | CASSLRTVGSYEQYF | TGTGCCAGCAGTCTGCGGACAGTCGGCTCCTACGAGCAGTACTTC
TRBJ2-2 | TRBV7-3 | . | few | CASTQNPMFTGELFF | TGTGCCAGCACCCAAAATCCAATGTTCACCGGGGAGCTGTTTTTT
TRBJ2-5 | TRBV3-1 | . | few | CASSHLETQYF | TGTGCCAGCAGCCATCTAGAGACCCAGTACTTC
TRBJ1-2 | TRBV20-1 | . | . | CSARVTGYYGYTF | TGCAGTGCTAGGGTCACGGGTTACTATGGCTACACCTTC
TRBJ2-6 | TRBV12-3/TRBV12-4 | . | . | CASSFGSGANVLTF | TGTGCCAGCAGTTTCGGCTCTGGGGCCAACGTCCTGACTTTC
TRBJ2-1 | TRBV5-1 | . | . | CASSPRPVLRATYNEQFF | TGCGCCAGCAGCCCTCGGCCAGTCTTGAGGGCCACCTACAATGAGCAGTTCTTC
TRBJ2-2 | TRBV18 | . | few | CASSPQMGGSNTGELFF | TGTGCCAGCTCACCACAAATGGGCGGCTCGAACACCGGGGAGCTGTTTTTT
TRBJ2-2 | TRBV12-3/TRBV12-4 | TRBD1 | . | CASRTSFGTGGTGELFF | TGTGCCAGCAGGACTAGCTTTGGGACAGGGGGCACCGGGGAGCTGTTTTTT
TRBJ2-2 | TRBV7-9 | . | many | CASSLKGTYGELFF | TGTGCCAGCAGCTTAAAGGGGACATACGGGGAGCTGTTTTTT
TRBJ1-3 | TRBV21-1 | . | . | CASSKSREGPDAGNTIYF | TGTGCCAGCAGCAAATCGCGTGAGGGGCCTGACGCTGGAAACACCATATATTTT
TRBJ1-1 | TRBV12-3/TRBV12-4 | TRBD1 | . | CASASLGQMNTEAFF | TGTGCCAGCGCCTCTCTGGGACAGATGAACACTGAAGCTTTCTTT
TRBJ2-7 | TRBV11-1 | TRBD1 | many | CASSFIGTGGTEQYF | TGTGCCAGCAGCTTTATCGGGACAGGGGGGACCGAGCAGTACTTC
TRBJ2-5 | TRBV2 | TRBD2 | few | CASRGRREAGETQYF | TGTGCCAGCAGGGGACGACGGGAGGCTGGGGAGACCCAGTACTTC
TRBJ1-1 | TRBV11-1 | . | few | CASSQPGRDTEAFF | TGTGCCAGCAGCCAGCCAGGACGGGACACTGAAGCTTTCTTT
TRBJ2-1 | TRBV2 | . | . | CASSGGRGTYNEQFF | TGTGCCAGCAGTGGCGGCAGGGGAACCTACAATGAGCAGTTCTTC
TRBJ1-4 | TRBV29-1 | TRBD1 | few | CSVERQGGEKLFF | TGCAGCGTTGAGCGACAGGGGGGGGAAAAACTGTTTTTT
TRBJ1-5 | TRBV5-1 | TRBD1 | . | CASSTGGRGDPQHF | TGCGCCAGCAGCACAGGGGGCCGCGGCGATCCCCAGCATTTT
TRBJ2-5 | TRBV29-1 | TRBD1 | . | CSVHRWTGQETQYF | TGCAGCGTGCACCGATGGACAGGGCAGGAGACCCAGTACTTC